These 17 T cell receptor beta chains came from one sample sequenced in a study of T cell responses to AZD1222 COVID-19 vaccine (TCRdb year 2021). The receptor library was made with the immunoSEQ multiplex PCR assay. TCRdb provides this immuneACCESS table in a form limited to in-frame rearrangements. Some clones are lacking; in checked studies, under half of them reflect an unresolved V gene, and why the rest are absent is not known. Counted in this sample were around 80,000 clones; 80% to 90% of them appeared once. Roughly a tenth of the sample belongs to the ten largest clones. What this sample's time point label stands for: about 28 days (+/-7) after the second vaccine dose. The sequencing here drew on peripheral blood, taken 28 days after the second AZD1222 dose. The source of these receptors is an adult who received the AZD1222 COVID-19 vaccine.

The chain couples TRBV21-1 to TRBJ2-2; no DNA check was done on the table's D call, TRBD1. TRBV21-1 is recorded as a pseudogene. This CDR3 region has 15 residues. CDR3 sequence (DNA): TGTGCCAGCAGCAAAGACATTGGTGGCACCGGGGAGCTGTTTTTT. The encoded protein is CASSKDIGGTGELFF.

For this clone: Additional DNA sequences in this sample encode the identical CDR3. The gene calls are TRBV9 and TRBJ2-5; 10 positions match TRBD1. The J segment lost 4 bases and the V segment lost 0 bases, leaving 6 bases of the junction unmatched. CDR1 and CDR2 from the germline V gene are SGDLS and YYNGEE. The CDR3 has 16 residues. CDR3 sequence reads: CASSVGGTGAGETQYF. CDR3 in DNA: TGTGCCAGCAGCGTAGGGGGGACAGGGGCGGGAGAGACCCAGTACTTC.

V is TRBV30 and J is TRBJ2-7; possible D gene TRBD1, 6 bases. CDR1 and CDR2 (germline): GTSNPN, SVGIG (reference sequence). V was pared by 0 bases and J by 0 bases, with 12 bases between. The CDR3 covers 15 residues. This CDR3 is CAWSVGTPSSYEQYF. The CDR3 region has the DNA TGTGCCTGGAGTGTTGGGACACCGAGCTCCTACGAGCAGTACTTC.

This clone was counted a few times. The chain combines TRBV5-1 with TRBJ2-2; D gene uncertain. With 6 bases removed from V and 6 bases from J, the gap between germline ends came to 18 bases. The CDR3 consists of 15 residues. CDR1 is SGHRS and CDR2 is YFSETQ in the germline V gene. The CDR3 loop is CASMAAGIRAGELFF. The CDR3, as DNA: TGCGCCAGCATGGCGGCCGGAATAAGGGCCGGGGAGCTGTTTTTT.

This chain connects TRBV3-1 (or the pseudogene TRBV3-2) to TRBJ1-4; 9 bases match TRBD1. Per germline, CDR1 LGHDT and CDR2 YNNKEL (reference sequence). There are 15 residues in the CDR3. The J segment lost 8 bases and the V segment lost 4 bases, leaving 8 bases of the junction unmatched. This CDR3 is CASSPTGGIMEKLFF. The CDR3 DNA sequence: TGTGCCAGCAGCCCGACAGGGGGGATAATGGAAAAACTGTTTTTT.

The chain combines TRBV29-1 with TRBJ2-5; D gene ambiguous. The CDR3 has 11 amino acids. The ends were cut back, 8 bases at V and 5 bases at J, with 12 bases in the middle. The germline CDR1 and CDR2 sequences are SQVTM and ANQGSEA. The CDR3 region has the DNA TGCAGCACCCATTTGTCGGAGACCCAGTACTTC. As protein: CSTHLSETQYF.

The chain recombines TRBV6-5 with TRBJ1-5, with 10 bases lining up with TRBD1. Germline trimming cut 6 bases from V and 4 bases from J; bases unmatched to any gene: 3. Germline CDR1 is MNHEY and CDR2 is SVGAGI. The CDR3 is 14 amino acids. The CDR3 reads CASSRDRGNQPQHF. CDR3 DNA: TGTGCCAGCAGCAGGGACAGGGGTAATCAGCCCCAGCATTTT.

The chain recombines TRBV19 with TRBJ1-6; 10 bases map to TRBD1. Germline V gene sequence: CDR1 LNHDA, CDR2 SQIVND (reference sequence). The V segment lost 3 bases and the J segment 7 bases; nucleotides outside the gene matches: 0. The CDR3 is made up of 14 amino acids. DNA for the CDR3: TGTGCCAGTAGTATGGGACAGGGGAATTCACCCCTCCACTTT. Translating gives CASSMGQGNSPLHF.

V and J are TRBV6-6 and TRBJ1-3; no clear D. The CDR3 has 15 amino acids. Trimming took off 2 bases at V and 1 base at J, with 9 bases between the two ends. CDR1 and CDR2 from the germline V gene are MNHNY and SVGAGI (reference sequence). The CDR3: CASSYDRRSGNTIYF. DNA of the CDR3: TGTGCCAGCAGTTACGATCGGAGATCTGGAAACACCATATATTTT.

The chain joins TRBV5-6 to TRBJ1-1; D may be TRBD1 (5 bases). The V end was cut by 3 bases, the J end by 8 bases, with 11 bases between. The CDR3 covers 12 residues. Germline V gene lookup returns CDR1 SGHDT and CDR2 YYEEEE. CDR3 in DNA: TGTGCCAGCAGCTCGGGGGAGGCAGAAGCTTTCTTT. Translated, it gives CASSSGEAEAFF.

The chain couples TRBV3-1 (or the pseudogene TRBV3-2) to TRBJ2-1, with unresolved D. The CDR3 loop spans 16 amino acids. Trimming removed 0 bases from V and 2 bases from J, with 11 bases in between. In germline, CDR1 is LGHDT, CDR2 YNNKEL (reference sequence). DNA of the CDR3: TGTGCCAGCAGCCAAGATCGGCCACAAACCTACAATGAGCAGTTCTTC. Its protein is CASSQDRPQTYNEQFF.

V is TRBV20-1 and J is TRBJ2-1, with D unclear. V lost 3 bases, J lost 6 bases, and 6 bases lay in between. The CDR3 is made up of 11 amino acids. Per the germline V gene, CDR1 is DFQATT and CDR2 is SNEGSKA (reference sequence). CDR3 DNA sequence: TGCAGTGCTAGTCGCTTCAATGAGCAGTTCTTC. This codes for CSASRFNEQFF.

This clone appeared a few times. The J gene is TRBJ1-1, the V gene TRBV6-1, with no clear D. This CDR3 spans 14 amino acids. Germline lookup yields CDR1 MNHNS and CDR2 SASEGT. Trimming took 2 bases from V and 1 from J, leaving 8 bases between them. CDR3 nucleotides: TGTGCCAGCAGTGAAAAGGTTTCGAACACTGAAGCTTTCTTT. This translates into CASSEKVSNTEAFF.

The rearrangement links TRBV5-1 to TRBJ2-5; D possibly matches TRBD1 or TRBD2 (6 bases each). The germline V gene has CDR1 SGHRS and CDR2 YFSETQ. The V end was cut by 4 bases, the J end by 2 bases, with 12 bases between. The CDR3 extends over 14 amino acids. The CDR3 reads CASSQGGQQETQYF. CDR3 nucleotides: TGCGCCAGCAGCCAGGGAGGACAGCAAGAGACCCAGTACTTC. Using reference TRBV5-1 and TRBJ2-5 for the parts outside the CDR3, the full variable domain is KAGVTQTPRYLIKTRGQQVTLSCSPISGHRSVSWYQQTPGQGLQFLFEYFSETQRNKGNFPGRFSGRQFSNSRSEMNVSTLELGDSALYLCASSQGGQQETQYFGPGTRLLVL.

The V gene is TRBV13, the J gene TRBJ1-1; D gene uncertain. V lost 2 bases to trimming and J lost 5 bases, with 9 bases between them. Germline CDR1 and CDR2: PRHDT and FYEKMQ (reference sequence). CDR3 size: 13 residues. CDR3 DNA: TGTGCCAGCAGCTTATTGAGGGAAACTGAAGCTTTCTTT. This sequence encodes CASSLLRETEAFF.

The rearrangement links TRBV6-1 to TRBJ2-7, with 9 bases lining up with TRBD1. Germline trimming cut 1 base from V and 1 base from J; bases unmatched to any gene: 11. CDR3 length equals 18 residues. Germline V gene sequence: CDR1 MNHNS, CDR2 SASEGT. CDR3 sequence reads: CASSEGPWGQGFSYEQYF. CDR3 nucleotides: TGTGCCAGCAGTGAAGGACCTTGGGGACAGGGATTTTCCTACGAGCAGTACTTC.

The V gene is TRBV4-2, the J gene TRBJ2-5; no definite D call. The CDR3 spans 15 residues. With 3 bases removed from V and 5 bases from J, the gap between germline ends came to 16 bases. Germline V gene lookup returns CDR1 LGHNA and CDR2 YNFKEQ. The CDR3 region is CASSQTVGAGETQYF. The CDR3 DNA follows: TGTGCCAGCAGCCAGACCGTAGGCGCCGGGGAGACCCAGTACTTC.